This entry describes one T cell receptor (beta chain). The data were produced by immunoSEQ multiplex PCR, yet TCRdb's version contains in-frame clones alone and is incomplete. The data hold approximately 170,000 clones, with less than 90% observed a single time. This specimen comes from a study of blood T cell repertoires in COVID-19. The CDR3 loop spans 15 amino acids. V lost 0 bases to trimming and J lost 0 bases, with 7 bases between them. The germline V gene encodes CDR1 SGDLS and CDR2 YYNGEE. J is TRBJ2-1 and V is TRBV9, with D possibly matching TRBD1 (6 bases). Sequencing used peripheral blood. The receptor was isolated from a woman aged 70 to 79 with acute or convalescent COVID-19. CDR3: CASSVGTVSYNEQFF. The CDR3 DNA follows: TGTGCCAGCAGCGTAGGGACAGTCTCCTACAATGAGCAGTTCTTC. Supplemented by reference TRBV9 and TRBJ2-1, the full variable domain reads DSGVTQTPKHLITATGQRVTLRCSPRSGDLSVYWYQQSLDQGLQFLIQYYNGEERAKGNILERFSAQQFPDLHSELNLSSLELGDSALYFCASSVGTVSYNEQFFGPGTRLTVL.